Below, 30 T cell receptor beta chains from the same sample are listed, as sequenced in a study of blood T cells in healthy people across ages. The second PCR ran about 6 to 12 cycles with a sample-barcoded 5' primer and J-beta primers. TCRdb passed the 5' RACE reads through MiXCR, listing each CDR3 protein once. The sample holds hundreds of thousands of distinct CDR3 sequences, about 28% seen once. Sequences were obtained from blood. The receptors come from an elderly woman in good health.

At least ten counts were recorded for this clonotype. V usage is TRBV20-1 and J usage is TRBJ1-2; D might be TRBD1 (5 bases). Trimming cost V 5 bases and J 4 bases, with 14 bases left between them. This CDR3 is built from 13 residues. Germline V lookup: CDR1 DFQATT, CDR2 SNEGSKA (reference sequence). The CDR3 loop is CSARGGPLYGYTF. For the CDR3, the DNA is TGCAGTGCTCGCGGGGGACCACTCTATGGCTACACCTTC.

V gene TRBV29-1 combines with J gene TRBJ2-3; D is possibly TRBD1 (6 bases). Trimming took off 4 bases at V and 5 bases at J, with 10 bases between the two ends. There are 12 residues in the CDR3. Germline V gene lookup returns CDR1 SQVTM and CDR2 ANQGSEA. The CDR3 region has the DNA TGCAGCGTTGTTCAGGGGAAAGATACGCAGTATTTT. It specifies CSVVQGKDTQYF.

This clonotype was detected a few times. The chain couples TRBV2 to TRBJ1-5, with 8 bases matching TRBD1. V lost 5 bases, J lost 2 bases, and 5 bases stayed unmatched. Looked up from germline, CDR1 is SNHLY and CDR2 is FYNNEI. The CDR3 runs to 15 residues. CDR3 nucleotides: TGTGCCAGCAGTCAGGACAGGGCCCGCAATCAGCCCCAGCATTTT. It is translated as CASSQDRARNQPQHF.

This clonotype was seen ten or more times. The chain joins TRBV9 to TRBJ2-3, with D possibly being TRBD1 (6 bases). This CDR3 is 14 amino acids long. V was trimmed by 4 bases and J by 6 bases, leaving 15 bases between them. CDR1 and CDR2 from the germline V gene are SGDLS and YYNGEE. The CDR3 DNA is TGTGCCAGCAGCACCCGCAGGGGATGGGATACGCAGTATTTT. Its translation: CASSTRRGWDTQYF.

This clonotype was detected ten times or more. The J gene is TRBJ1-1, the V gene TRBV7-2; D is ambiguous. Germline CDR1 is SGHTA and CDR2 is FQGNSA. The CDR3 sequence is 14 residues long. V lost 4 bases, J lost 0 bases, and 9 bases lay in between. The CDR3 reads CASSSGPMNTEAFF. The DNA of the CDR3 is TGTGCCAGCAGCTCCGGGCCCATGAACACTGAAGCTTTCTTT. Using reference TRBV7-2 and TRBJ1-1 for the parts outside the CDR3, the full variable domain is GAGVSQSPSNKVTEKGKDVELRCDPISGHTALYWYRQSLGQGLEFLIYFQGNSAPDKSGLPSDRFSAERTGGSVSTLTIQRTQQEDSAVYLCASSSGPMNTEAFFGQGTRLTVV.

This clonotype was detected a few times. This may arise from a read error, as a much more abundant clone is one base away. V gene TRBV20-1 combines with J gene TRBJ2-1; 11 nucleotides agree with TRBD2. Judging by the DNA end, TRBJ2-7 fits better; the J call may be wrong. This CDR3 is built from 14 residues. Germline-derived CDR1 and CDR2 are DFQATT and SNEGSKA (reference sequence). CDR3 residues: CSALTSGDYNEQYF. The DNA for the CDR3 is TGCAGTGCTCTGACTAGCGGGGATTACAATGAGCAGTACTTC.

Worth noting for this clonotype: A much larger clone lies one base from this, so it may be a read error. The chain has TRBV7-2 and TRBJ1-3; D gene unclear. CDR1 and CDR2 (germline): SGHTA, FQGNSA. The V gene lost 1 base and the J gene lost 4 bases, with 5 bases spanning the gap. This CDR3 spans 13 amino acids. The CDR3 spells CTSSLGGGNTIYF. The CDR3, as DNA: TGTACCAGCAGCTTAGGAGGGGGAAACACCATATATTTT.

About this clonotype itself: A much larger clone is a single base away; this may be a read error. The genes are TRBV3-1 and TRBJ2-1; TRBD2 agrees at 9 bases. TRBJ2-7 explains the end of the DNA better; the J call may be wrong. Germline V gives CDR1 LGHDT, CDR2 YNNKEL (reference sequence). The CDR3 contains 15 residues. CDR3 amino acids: CASSQLAGSYNEQYF. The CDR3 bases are TGTGCCAGCAGCCAGCTAGCGGGGAGCTACAATGAGCAGTACTTC.

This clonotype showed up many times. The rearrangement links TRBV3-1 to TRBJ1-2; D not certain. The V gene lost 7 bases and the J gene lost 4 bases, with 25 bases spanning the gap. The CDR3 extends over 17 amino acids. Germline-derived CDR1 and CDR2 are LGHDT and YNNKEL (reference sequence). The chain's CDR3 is CASTSSKLRTSSYGYTF. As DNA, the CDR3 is TGTGCCAGCACCTCATCAAAGTTGCGGACCTCTAGCTATGGCTACACCTTC.

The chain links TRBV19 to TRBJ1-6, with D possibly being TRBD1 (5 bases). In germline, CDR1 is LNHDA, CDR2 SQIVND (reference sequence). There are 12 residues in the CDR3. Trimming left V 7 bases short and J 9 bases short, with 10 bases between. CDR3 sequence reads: CASNQGVSPLHF. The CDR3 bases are TGTGCCAGTAATCAAGGGGTTTCACCCCTCCACTTT.

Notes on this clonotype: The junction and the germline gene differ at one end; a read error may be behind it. CDR3 sequence: CASSPGGQVGEKRFF. The CDR3 nucleotides are TGTGCCAGCAGCCCCGGGGGCCAGGTTGGGGAAAAACGGTTTTTT. The gene calls are TRBV7-9 and TRBJ1-4; the D gene is possibly TRBD1 (6 bases). There are 15 residues in the CDR3. The germline V gene encodes CDR1 SEHNR and CDR2 FQNEAQ (reference sequence). Full variable domain (remainder filled in from reference TRBV7-9 and TRBJ1-4): DTGVSQNPRHKITKRGQNVTFRCDPISEHNRLYWYRQTLGQGPEFLTYFQNEAQLEKSRLLSDRFSAERPKGSFSTLEIQRTEQGDSAMYLCASSPGGQVGEKRFFGSGTQLSVL.

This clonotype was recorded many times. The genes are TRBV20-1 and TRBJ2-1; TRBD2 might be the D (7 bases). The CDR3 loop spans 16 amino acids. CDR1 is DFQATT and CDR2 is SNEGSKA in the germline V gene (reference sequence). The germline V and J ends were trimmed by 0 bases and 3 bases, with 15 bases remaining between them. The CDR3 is CSARDFAGALYNEQFF. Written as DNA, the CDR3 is TGCAGTGCTAGAGATTTTGCGGGGGCCCTCTACAATGAGCAGTTCTTC.

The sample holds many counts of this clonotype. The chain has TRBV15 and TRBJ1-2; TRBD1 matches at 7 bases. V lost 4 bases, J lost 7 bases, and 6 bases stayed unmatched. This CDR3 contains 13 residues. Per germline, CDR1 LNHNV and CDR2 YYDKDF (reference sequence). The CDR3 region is CATSIGGAGGYTF. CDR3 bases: TGTGCCACCAGCATAGGGGGCGCGGGTGGCTACACCTTC.

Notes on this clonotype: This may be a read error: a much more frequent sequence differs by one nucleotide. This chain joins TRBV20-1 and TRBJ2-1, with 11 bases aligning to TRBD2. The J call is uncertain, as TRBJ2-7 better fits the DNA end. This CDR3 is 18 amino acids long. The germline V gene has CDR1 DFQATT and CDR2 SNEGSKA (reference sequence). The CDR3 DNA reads TGCAGTGCCCAGAAGTTAGCGGGGGGGCCTCGGTCCTACAATGAGCAGTACTTC. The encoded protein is CSAQKLAGGPRSYNEQYF.

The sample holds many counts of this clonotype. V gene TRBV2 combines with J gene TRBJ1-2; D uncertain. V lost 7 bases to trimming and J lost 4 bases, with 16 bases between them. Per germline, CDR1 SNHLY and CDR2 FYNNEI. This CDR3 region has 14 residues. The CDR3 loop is CASTEAQASYGYTF. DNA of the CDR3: TGTGCCAGCACCGAGGCCCAGGCCAGCTATGGCTACACCTTC.

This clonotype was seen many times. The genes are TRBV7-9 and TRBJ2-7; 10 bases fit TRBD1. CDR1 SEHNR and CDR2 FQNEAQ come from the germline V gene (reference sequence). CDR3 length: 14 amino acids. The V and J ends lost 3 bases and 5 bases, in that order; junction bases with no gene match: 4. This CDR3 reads CASSLGQGSDEQYF. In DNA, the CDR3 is TGTGCCAGCAGCTTGGGACAGGGGTCCGACGAGCAGTACTTC.

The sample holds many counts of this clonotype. CDR3 DNA: TGTGCCAGCAGCCATACCGGACAGGGGGTTGACTATGGCTACACCTTC. It specifies CASSHTGQGVDYGYTF. The rearrangement links TRBV4-2 to TRBJ1-2; 10 bases are a match to TRBD1. CDR1 and CDR2 (germline): LGHNA, YNFKEQ. The CDR3 is 16 residues long. The ends lost 3 bases at V and 3 bases at J; junction bases unmatched: 7.

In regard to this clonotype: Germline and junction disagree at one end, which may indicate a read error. The CDR3 reads CTSSLSGDTQYF. In DNA form, the CDR3 reads TGTACCAGCAGCCTAAGTGGAGATACGCAGTATTTT. The V gene is TRBV13, the J gene TRBJ2-3, with D uncertain. The CDR3 totals 12 residues. The germline CDR1 and CDR2 sequences are PRHDT and FYEKMQ (reference sequence).

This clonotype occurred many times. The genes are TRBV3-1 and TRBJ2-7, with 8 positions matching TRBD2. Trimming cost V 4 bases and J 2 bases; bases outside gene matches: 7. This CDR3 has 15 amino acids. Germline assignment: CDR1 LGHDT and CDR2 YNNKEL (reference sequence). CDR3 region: CASSPAGGGPYEQYF. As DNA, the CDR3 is TGTGCCAGCAGCCCCGCAGGCGGGGGGCCCTACGAGCAGTACTTC.

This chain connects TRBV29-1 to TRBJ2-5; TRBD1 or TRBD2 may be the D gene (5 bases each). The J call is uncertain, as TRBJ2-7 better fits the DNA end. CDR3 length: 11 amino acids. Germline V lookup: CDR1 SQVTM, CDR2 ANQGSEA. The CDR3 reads CSARGADEQYF. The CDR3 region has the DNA TGCAGCGCAAGAGGGGCGGACGAGCAGTACTTC.

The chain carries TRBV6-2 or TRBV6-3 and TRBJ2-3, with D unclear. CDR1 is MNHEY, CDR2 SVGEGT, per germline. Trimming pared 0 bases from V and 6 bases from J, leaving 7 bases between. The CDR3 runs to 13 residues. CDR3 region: CASSYSPTDTQYF. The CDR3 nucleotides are TGTGCCAGCAGTTACTCCCCCACGGATACGCAGTATTTT.

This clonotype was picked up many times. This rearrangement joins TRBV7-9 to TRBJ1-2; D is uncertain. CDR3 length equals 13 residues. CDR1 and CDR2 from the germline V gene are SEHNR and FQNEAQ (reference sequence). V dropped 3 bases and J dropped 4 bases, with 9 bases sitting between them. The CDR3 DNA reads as TGTGCCAGCAGCTTTAACGGAGCCTATGGCTACACCTTC. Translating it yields CASSFNGAYGYTF.

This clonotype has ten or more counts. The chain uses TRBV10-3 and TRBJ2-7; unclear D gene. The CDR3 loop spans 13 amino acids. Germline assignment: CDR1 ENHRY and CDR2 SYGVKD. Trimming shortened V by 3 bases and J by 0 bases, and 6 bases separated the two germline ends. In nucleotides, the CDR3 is TGTGCCATCAGTGAAGGCACCTCCTACGAGCAGTACTTC. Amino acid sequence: CAISEGTSYEQYF.

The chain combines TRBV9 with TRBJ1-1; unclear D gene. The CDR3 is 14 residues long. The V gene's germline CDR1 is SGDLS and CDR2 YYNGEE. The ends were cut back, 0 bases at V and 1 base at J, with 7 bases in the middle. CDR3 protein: CASSVAVRNTEAFF. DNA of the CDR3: TGTGCCAGCAGCGTAGCTGTCCGGAACACTGAAGCTTTCTTT.

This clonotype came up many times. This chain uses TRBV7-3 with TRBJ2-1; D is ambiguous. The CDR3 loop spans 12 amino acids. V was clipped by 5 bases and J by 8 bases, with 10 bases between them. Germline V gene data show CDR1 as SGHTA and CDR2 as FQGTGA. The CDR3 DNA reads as TGTGCCAGCAGCCAAAATTCCGATGAGCAGTTCTTC. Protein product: CASSQNSDEQFF.

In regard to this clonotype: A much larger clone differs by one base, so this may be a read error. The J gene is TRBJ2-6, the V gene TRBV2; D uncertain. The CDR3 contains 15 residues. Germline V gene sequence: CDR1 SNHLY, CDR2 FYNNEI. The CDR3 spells CTSSVVRSGANVLTF. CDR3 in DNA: TGTACCAGCAGTGTAGTCCGCTCTGGGGCCAACGTCCTGACTTTC.

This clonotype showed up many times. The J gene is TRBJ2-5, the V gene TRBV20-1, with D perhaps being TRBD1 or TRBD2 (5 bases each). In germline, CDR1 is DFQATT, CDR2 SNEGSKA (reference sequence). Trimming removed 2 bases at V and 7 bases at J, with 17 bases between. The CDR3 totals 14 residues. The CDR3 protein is CSARRQGASGTQYF. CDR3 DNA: TGCAGTGCTAGAAGGCAGGGAGCATCGGGGACCCAGTACTTC.

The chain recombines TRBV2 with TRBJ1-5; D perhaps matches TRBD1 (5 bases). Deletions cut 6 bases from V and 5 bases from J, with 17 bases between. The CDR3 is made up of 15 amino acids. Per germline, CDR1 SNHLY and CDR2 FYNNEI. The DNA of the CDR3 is TGTGCCAGCAGCGGGGCGGCGGGGGTCGATCAGCCCCAGCATTTT. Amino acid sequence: CASSGAAGVDQPQHF.

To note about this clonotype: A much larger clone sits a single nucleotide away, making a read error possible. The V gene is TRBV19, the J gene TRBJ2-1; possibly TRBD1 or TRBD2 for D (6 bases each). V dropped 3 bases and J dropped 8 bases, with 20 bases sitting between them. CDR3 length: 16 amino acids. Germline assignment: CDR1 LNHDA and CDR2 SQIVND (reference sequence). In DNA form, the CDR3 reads TGTGCCAGTAGTATTAAGGGCAGCCCGGGGGCCGATGAGCAGTTCTTC. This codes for CASSIKGSPGADEQFF.

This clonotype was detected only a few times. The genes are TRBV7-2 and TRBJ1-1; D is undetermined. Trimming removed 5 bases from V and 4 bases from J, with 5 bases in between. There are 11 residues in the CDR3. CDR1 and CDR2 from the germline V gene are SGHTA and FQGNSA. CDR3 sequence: CASSPFTEAFF. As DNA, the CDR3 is TGTGCCAGCAGCCCTTTCACTGAAGCTTTCTTT.